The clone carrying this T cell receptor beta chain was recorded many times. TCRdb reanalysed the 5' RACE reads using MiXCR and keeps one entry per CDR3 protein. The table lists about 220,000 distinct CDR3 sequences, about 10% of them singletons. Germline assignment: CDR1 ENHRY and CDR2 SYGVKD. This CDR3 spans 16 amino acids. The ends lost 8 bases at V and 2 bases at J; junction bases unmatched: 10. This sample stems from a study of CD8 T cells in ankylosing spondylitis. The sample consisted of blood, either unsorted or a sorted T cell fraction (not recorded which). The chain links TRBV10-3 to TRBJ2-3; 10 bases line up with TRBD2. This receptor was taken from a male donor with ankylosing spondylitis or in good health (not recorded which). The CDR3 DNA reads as TGTGCCATCGGGACTAGCGAACGGTGGGCCACAGATACGCAGTATTTT. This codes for CAIGTSERWATDTQYF.